This T cell receptor (beta chain) was observed in a study of identical twins. Study-wide results and caveats: Beta out-of-frame sequences showed weaker excess twin sharing. Invariant MAIT and iNKT cells are populations that could partly confound zero-insertion analyses.

TCRdb reprocessed the 5' RACE reads via MiXCR and lists one record per CDR3 protein. This sample has fewer than 350,000 distinct CDR3 sequences; less than 9% occur once, and the top ten carry about 2.1%. This clonotype was seen at least ten times. Its antigen remains unidentified. CDR1 and CDR2 (germline): SNHLY, FYNNEI. This CDR3 comprises 13 residues. Trimming stripped 10 bases from V and 2 bases from J, with 12 bases between. This sample was also put to use in a study of yellow fever vaccine responses in identical twins.

The V gene is TRBV2, the J gene TRBJ2-1; TRBD1 might be the D (6 bases). This receptor was identified in a woman under 30 in good health. Sequenced input: memory (CD45RO+) T cells sorted from blood. The CDR3 sequence: CATGQLPYNEQFF. The CDR3 DNA is TGTGCCACCGGACAGCTTCCCTACAATGAGCAGTTCTTC.